Sequencing of this T cell receptor (beta chain) was carried out in a study of T-cell memory formation after mild COVID-19. Study-level points and caveats: Day 15 to 85 contracting clones showed balanced CD4/CD8; later expanders leaned CD4+. CD4+ contracting clones were found mainly in CM and EM, and CD8+ ones in EMRA.

Worth noting for this clonotype: The antigen is unknown. A read error may account for a junction end that differs from germline.

cDNA libraries for TCR alpha and TCR beta, carrying sample barcodes and UMIs, came from 5'RACE with constant-segment primers. From the 5' RACE reads, TCRdb called clonotypes with MiXCR, one entry per CDR3 protein. The sample has about 200,000 distinct CDR3 sequences, around 9.5% seen once. Germline CDR1 is DFQATT and CDR2 is SNEGSKA (reference sequence). The CDR3 covers 14 residues. Material: PBMCs or a T cell subset sorted from them (not recorded which). The gene calls are TRBV20-1 and TRBJ2-2; no clear D gene. This TCR came from a man between 18 and 29 years old who had mild COVID-19 (a few samples of this study predate the infection). Cell type and time point are not known. CDR3 sequence (DNA): TGCAGTGCGAGAGGTGGTCCGAACACCGGGGAGCTGTTTTTT. Translation gives CSARGGPNTGELFF.